This T cell receptor (beta chain) was sequenced for a study of neoadjuvant nivolumab and ipilimumab in lung cancer. Across the whole study: Patients got nivolumab 3 mg/kg on days 1, 15 and 29; combination added ipilimumab 1 mg/kg day 1. General study points: Pretherapy blood TCR richness correlated positively with resected tumor richness. TCR receptors were sequenced in few samples. Only two of four nivolumab-treated tumors gained richness and clonality by surgery.

This clone was found once. Its target is unknown. Profiled with immunoSEQ multiplex PCR; TCRdb holds only in-frame clones, not every one. Here the sample spans tens of thousands of clones, less than 90% being singletons. Germline CDR1 SGHRS, CDR2 YFSETQ. The V end lost 2 bases, the J end lost 8 bases, and 10 bases lay between the germline ends. This CDR3 is 12 amino acids long. Material: peripheral blood, obtained before neoadjuvant nivolumab, alone or with ipilimumab. V and J are TRBV5-1 and TRBJ1-2; D remains unclear. This receptor was identified in an adult with non-small cell lung cancer. CDR3 protein: CASSLSNGGYTF. DNA for the CDR3: TGCGCCAGCAGCTTATCCAACGGCGGCTACACCTTC.